The present T cell receptor (beta chain) was sequenced within a study of cytomegalovirus exposure and HLA in healthy donors. Study background: Approximately 85 million unique TCRs from HLA-typed donors made up an early data release. Study-wide results and caveats: A later analysis linked about 17,000 TCR beta sequences to HLA alleles at 0.05 false discovery rate. HLA restriction was apparent for most CMV-associated TCR beta chains in a later analysis.

The PCR ran on 60 Vbeta and 13 Jbeta primers. Clones were sequenced by immunoSEQ multiplex PCR, and TCRdb holds only the in-frame ones, with some missing. The top ten clones hold 4.5% to 5.5% of a sample with roughly 120,000 clones, around three quarters of them seen once. This CDR3 is built from 15 residues. Trimming took 4 bases from V and 0 from J, leaving 10 bases between them. Germline assignment: CDR1 LGHNA and CDR2 YNFKEQ. A note on this clone: Its specificity is unknown.

The source is a man aged 30-40 years in good health and CMV-seronegative. This chain links TRBV4-2 with TRBJ1-3; no firm D call. Source material: PBMCs. For the CDR3, the DNA is TGTGCCAGCAGCCCCGGGATGTACTCTGGAAACACCATATATTTT. This codes for CASSPGMYSGNTIYF.